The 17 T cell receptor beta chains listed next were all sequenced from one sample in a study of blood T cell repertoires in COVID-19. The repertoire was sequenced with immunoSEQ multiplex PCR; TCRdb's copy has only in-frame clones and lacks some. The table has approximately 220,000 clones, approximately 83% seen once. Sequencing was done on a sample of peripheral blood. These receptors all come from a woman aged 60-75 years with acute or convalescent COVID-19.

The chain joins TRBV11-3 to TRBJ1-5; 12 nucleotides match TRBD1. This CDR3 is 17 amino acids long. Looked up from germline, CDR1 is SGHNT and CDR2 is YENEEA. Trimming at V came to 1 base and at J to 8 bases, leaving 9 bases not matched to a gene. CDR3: CASSLGRDRGRFEPQHF. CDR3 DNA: TGTGCCAGCAGCTTAGGCCGGGACAGGGGGCGATTCGAGCCCCAGCATTTT.

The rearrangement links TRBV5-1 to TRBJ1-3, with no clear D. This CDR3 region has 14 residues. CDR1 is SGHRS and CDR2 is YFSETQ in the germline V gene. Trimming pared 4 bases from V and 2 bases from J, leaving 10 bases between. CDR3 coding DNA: TGCGCCAGCAGCCCGGGGAAGACTGGAAACACCATATATTTT. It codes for CASSPGKTGNTIYF.

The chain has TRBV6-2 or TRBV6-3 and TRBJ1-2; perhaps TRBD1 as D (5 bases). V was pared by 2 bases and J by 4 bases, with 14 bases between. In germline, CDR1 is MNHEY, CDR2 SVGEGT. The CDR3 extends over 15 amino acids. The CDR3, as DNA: TGTGCCAGCAGTTACGGGGCCGCAGGATCCTATGGCTACACCTTC. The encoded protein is CASSYGAAGSYGYTF.

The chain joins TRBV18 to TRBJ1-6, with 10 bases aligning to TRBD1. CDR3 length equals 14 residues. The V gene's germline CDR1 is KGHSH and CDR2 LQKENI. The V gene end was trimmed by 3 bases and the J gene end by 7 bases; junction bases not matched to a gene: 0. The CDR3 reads CASSPGQGNSPLHF. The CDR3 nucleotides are TGTGCCAGCTCACCGGGACAGGGGAATTCACCCCTCCACTTT.

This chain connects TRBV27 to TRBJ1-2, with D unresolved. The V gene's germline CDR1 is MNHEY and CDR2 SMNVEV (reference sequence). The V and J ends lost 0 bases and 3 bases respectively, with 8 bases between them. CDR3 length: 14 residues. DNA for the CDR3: TGTGCCAGCAGTTTATCTTTGAGGGACTATGGCTACACCTTC. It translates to CASSLSLRDYGYTF.

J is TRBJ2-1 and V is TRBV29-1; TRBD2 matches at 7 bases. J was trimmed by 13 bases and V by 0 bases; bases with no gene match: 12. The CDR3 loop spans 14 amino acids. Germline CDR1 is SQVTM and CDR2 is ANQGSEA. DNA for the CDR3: TGCAGCGTTGAAGATTATGGGGAGGGCAGGGCCCAGTTCTTC. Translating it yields CSVEDYGEGRAQFF.

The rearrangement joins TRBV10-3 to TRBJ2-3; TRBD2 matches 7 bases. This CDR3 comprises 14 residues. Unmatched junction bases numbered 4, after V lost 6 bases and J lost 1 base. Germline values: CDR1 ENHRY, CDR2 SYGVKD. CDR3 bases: TGTGCCATCAGGCCTAGCGGAGGCACAGATACGCAGTATTTT. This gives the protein CAIRPSGGTDTQYF.

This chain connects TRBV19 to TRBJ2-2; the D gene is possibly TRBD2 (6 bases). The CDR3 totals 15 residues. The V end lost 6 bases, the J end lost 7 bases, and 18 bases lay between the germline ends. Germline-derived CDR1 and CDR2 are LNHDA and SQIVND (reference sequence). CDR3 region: CASRASGLGGGELFF. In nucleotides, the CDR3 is TGTGCCAGTAGAGCCAGCGGGCTGGGGGGCGGGGAGCTGTTTTTT.

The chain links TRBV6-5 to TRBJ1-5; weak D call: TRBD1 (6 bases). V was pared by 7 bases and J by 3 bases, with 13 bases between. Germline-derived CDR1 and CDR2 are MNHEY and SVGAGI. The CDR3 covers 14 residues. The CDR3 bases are TGTGCCAGCATGCCCGGGGACAACAATCAGCCCCAGCATTTT. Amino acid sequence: CASMPGDNNQPQHF.

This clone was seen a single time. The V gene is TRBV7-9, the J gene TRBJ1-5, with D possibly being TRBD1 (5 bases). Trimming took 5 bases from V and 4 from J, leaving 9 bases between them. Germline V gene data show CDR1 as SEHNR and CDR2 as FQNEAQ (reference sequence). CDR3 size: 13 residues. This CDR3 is CASSPTGNQPQHF. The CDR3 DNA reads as TGTGCCAGCAGCCCAACAGGAAATCAGCCCCAGCATTTT.

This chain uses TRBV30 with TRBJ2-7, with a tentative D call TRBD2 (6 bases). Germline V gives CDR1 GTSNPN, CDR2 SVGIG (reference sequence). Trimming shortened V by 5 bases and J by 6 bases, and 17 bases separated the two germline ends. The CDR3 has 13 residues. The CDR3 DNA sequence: TGTGCCTGGGGAACTAGCACTTCTTCCGAGCAGTACTTC. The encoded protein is CAWGTSTSSEQYF. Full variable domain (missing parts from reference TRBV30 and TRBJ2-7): SQTIHQWPATLVQPVGSPLSLECTVEGTSNPNLYWYRQAAGRGLQLLFYSVGIGQISSEVPQNLSASRPQDRQFILSSKKLLLSDSGFYLCAWGTSTSSEQYFGPGTRLTVT.

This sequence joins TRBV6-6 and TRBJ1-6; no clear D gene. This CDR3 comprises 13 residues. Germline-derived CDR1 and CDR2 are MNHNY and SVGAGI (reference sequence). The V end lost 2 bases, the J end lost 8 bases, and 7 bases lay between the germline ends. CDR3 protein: CASSYEGYSPLHF. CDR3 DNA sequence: TGTGCCAGCAGTTACGAGGGTTATTCACCCCTCCACTTT.

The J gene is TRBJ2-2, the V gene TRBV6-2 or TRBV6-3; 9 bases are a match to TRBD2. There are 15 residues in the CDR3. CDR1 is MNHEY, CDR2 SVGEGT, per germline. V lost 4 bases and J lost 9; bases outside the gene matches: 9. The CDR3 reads CASSSAGGIRRELFF. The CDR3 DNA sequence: TGTGCCAGCAGTTCGGCGGGGGGGATTCGCCGGGAGCTGTTTTTT.

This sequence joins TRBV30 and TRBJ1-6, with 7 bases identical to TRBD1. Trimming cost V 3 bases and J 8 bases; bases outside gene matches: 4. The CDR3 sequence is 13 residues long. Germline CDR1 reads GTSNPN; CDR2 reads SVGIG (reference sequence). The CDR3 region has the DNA TGTGCCTGGAGCCTTGACAGGGATTCACCCCTCCACTTT. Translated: CAWSLDRDSPLHF.

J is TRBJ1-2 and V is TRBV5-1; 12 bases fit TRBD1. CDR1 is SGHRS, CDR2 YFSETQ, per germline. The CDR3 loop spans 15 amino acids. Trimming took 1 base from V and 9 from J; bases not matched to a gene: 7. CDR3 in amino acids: CASSLNTGTGGSYTF. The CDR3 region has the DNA TGCGCCAGCAGCTTGAATACCGGGACAGGGGGCAGCTACACCTTC.

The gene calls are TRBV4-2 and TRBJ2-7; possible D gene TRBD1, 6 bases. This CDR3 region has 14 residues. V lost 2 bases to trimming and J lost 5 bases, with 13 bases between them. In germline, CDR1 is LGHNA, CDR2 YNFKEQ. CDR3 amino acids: CASSQPDRYDEQYF. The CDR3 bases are TGTGCCAGCAGCCAACCCGACAGGTACGACGAGCAGTACTTC.

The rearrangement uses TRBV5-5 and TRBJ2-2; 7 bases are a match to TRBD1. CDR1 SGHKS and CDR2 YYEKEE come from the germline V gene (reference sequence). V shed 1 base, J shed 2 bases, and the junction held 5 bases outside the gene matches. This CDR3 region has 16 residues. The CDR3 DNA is TGTGCCAGCAGCTTGAAACAGGGGAGAAACACCGGGGAGCTGTTTTTT. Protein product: CASSLKQGRNTGELFF.